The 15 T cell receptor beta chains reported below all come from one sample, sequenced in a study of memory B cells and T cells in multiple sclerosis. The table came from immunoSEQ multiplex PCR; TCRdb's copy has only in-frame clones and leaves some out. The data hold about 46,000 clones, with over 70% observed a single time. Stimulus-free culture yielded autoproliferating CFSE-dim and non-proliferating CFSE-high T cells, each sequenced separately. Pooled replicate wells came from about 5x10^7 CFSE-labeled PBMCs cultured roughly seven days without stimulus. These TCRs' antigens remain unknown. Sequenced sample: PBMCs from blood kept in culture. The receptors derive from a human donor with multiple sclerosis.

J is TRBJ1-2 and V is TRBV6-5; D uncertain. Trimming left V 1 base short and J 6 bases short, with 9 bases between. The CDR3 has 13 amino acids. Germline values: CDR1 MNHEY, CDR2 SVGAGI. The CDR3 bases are TGTGCCAGCAGTTACTGGGGTTTGGATGGCTACACCTTC. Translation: CASSYWGLDGYTF.

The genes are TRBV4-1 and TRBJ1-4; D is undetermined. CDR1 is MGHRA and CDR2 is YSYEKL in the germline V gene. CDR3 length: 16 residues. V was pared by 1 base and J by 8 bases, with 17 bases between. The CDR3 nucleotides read TGCGCCAGCAGCCAAGGTGTGGCCGCGAAAGGCGAAAAACTGTTTTTT. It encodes CASSQGVAAKGEKLFF.

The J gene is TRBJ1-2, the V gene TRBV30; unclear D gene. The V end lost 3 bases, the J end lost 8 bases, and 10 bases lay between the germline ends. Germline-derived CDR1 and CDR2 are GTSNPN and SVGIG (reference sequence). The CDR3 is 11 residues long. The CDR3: CAWRAGWGYTF. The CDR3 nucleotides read TGTGCCTGGAGGGCCGGCTGGGGCTACACCTTC.

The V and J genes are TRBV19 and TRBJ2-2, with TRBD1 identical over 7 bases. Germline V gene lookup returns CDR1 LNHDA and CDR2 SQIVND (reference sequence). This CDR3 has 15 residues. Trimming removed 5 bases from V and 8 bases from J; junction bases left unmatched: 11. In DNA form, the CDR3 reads TGTGCCAGTAGTGAAGTTACAGGGGTGCTGGGGGAGCTGTTTTTT. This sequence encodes CASSEVTGVLGELFF.

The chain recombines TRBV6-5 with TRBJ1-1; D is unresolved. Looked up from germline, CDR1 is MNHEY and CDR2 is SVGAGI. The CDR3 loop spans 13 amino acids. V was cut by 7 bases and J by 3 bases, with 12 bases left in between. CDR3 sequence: CASKAGGDTEAFF. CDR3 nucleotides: TGTGCCAGCAAAGCGGGTGGGGACACTGAAGCTTTCTTT.

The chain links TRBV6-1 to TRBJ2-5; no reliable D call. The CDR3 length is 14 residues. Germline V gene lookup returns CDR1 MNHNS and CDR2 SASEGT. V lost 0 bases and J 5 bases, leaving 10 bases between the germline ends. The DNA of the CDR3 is TGTGCCAGCAGTGAAGCCAACGTCCAGGAGACCCAGTACTTC. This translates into CASSEANVQETQYF.

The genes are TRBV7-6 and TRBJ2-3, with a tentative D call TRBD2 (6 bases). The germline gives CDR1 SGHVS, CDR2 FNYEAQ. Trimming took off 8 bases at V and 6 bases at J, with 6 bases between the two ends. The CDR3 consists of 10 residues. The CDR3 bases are TGTGCCAGCGCGGGGGATACGCAGTATTTT. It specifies CASAGDTQYF.

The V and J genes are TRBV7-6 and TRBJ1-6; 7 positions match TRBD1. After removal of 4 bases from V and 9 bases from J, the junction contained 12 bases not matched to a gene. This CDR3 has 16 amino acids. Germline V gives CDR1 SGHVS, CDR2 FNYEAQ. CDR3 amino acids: CASSSGGQHRGSPLHF. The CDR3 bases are TGTGCCAGCAGCTCTGGGGGACAGCATAGGGGTTCACCCCTCCACTTT.

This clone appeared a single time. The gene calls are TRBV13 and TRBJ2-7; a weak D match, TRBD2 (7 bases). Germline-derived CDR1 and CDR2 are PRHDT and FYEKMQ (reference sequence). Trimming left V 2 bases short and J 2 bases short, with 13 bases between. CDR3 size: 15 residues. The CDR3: CASSLLGGGTYEQYF. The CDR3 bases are TGTGCCAGCAGCTTATTAGGGGGGGGGACCTACGAGCAGTACTTC.

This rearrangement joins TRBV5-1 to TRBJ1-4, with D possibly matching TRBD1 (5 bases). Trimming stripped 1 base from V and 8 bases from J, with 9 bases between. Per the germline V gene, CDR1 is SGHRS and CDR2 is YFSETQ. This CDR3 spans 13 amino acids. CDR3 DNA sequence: TGCGCCAGCAGCTTGCTAGGGGTCGAAAAACTGTTTTTT. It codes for CASSLLGVEKLFF.

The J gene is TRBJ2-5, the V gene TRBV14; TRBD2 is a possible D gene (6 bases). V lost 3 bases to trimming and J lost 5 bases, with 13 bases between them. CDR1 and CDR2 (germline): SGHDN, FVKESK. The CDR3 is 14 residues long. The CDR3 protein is CASSHGGSRETQYF. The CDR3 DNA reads TGTGCCAGCAGCCATGGGGGGAGTCGTGAGACCCAGTACTTC.

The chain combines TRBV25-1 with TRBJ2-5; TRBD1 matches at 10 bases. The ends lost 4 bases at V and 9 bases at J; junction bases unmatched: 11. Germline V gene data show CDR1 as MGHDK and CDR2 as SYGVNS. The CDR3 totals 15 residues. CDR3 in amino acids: CASSAGTGAGRAQYF. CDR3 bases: TGTGCCAGCAGTGCTGGGACAGGGGCTGGGCGGGCCCAGTACTTC.

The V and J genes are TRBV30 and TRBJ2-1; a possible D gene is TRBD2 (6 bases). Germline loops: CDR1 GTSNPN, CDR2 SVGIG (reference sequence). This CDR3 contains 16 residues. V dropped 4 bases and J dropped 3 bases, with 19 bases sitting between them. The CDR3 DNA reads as TGTGCCTGGAACAAGGGACCGGGACTTCTCTACAATGAGCAGTTCTTC. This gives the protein CAWNKGPGLLYNEQFF.

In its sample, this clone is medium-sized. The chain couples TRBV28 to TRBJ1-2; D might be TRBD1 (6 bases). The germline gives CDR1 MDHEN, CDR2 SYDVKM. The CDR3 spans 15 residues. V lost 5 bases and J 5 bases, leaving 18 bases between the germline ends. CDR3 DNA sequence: TGTGCCAGCAGTCCGACAGGTCAAGAAGGATATGGCTACACCTTC. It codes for CASSPTGQEGYGYTF.

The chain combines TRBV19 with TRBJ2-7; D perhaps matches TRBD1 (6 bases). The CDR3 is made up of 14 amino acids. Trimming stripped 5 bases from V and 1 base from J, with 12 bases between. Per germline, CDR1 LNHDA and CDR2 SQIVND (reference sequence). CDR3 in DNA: TGTGCCAGTAGTCTGGGACACCCGTCCTACGAGCAGTACTTC. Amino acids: CASSLGHPSYEQYF.